The 2 T cell receptor beta chains below come from one sample, sequenced in a study of patients and donors after allogeneic stem cell transplantation. TCRdb reanalysed the RT-PCR reads using MiXCR and keeps one entry per CDR3 protein. Altogether fewer than 30,000 distinct CDR3 sequences are present, around 7.9% being singletons, with the ten largest covering around 50%. The specimen sequenced was blood, either unsorted or a sorted T cell fraction (not recorded which). These receptors were obtained from a human donor who was either an allogeneic HSCT recipient or a stem cell or donor lymphocyte infusion donor (not recorded which). It is not recorded whose cells these are; they may come from a transplant donor.

This clonotype was detected many times. V gene TRBV7-9 combines with J gene TRBJ2-2; D call uncertain. With 5 bases removed from V and 4 bases from J, the gap between germline ends came to 14 bases. Germline assignment: CDR1 SEHNR and CDR2 FQNEAQ (reference sequence). The CDR3 contains 15 residues. CDR3 sequence: CASSPELQSTGELFF. CDR3 nucleotides: TGTGCCAGCAGCCCCGAACTGCAGTCCACCGGGGAGCTGTTTTTT.

This clonotype was found many times. Here the CDR3 reads CASSALAGVNEQFF. CDR3 sequence (DNA): TGTGCCAGCAGTGCACTAGCGGGAGTAAATGAGCAGTTCTTC. The V call is TRBV2, the J call TRBJ2-1; 11 positions agree with TRBD2. Unmatched junction bases numbered 3, after V lost 4 bases and J lost 7 bases. This CDR3 is built from 14 residues. The germline V gene has CDR1 SNHLY and CDR2 FYNNEI.